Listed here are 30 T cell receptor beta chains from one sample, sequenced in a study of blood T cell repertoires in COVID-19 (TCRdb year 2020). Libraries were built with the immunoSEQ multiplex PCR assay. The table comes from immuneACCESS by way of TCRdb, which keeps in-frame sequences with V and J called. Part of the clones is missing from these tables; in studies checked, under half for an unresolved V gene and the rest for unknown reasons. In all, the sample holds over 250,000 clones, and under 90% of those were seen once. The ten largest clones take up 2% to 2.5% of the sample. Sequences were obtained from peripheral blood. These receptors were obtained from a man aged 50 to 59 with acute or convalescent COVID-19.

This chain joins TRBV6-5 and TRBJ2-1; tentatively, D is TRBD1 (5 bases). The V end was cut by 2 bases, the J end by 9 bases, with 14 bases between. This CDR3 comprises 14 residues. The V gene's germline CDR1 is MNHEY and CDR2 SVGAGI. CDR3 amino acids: CASSYAPQGLEQFF. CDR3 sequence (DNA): TGTGCCAGCAGTTACGCCCCTCAGGGTCTTGAGCAGTTCTTC.

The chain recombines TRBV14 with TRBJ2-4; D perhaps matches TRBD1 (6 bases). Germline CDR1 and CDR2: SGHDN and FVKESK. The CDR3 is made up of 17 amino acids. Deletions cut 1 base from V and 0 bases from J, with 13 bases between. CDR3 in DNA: TGTGCCAGCAGCCAAGGGGGGCTCCACCTAGCCAAAAACATTCAGTACTTC. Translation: CASSQGGLHLAKNIQYF. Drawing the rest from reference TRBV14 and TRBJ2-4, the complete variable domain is EAGVTQFPSHSVIEKGQTVTLRCDPISGHDNLYWYRRVMGKEIKFLLHFVKESKQDESGMPNNRFLAERTGGTYSTLKVQPAELEDSGVYFCASSQGGLHLAKNIQYFGAGTRLSVL.

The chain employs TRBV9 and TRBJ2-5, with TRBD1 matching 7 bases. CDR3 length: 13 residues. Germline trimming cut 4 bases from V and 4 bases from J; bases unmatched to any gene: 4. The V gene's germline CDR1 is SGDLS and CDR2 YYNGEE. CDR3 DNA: TGTGCCAGCAGCACCCGACAGGGAGAGACCCAGTACTTC. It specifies CASSTRQGETQYF. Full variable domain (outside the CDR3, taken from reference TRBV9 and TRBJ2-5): DSGVTQTPKHLITATGQRVTLRCSPRSGDLSVYWYQQSLDQGLQFLIQYYNGEERAKGNILERFSAQQFPDLHSELNLSSLELGDSALYFCASSTRQGETQYFGPGTRLLVL.

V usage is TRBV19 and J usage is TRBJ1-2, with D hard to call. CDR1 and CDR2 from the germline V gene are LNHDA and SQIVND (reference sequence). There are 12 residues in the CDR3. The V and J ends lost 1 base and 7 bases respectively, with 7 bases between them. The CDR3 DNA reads TGTGCCAGTAGTATAGCGGAGAGTGGCTACACCTTC. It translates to CASSIAESGYTF. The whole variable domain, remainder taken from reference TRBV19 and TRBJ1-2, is DGGITQSPKYLFRKEGQNVTLSCEQNLNHDAMYWYRQDPGQGLRLIYYSQIVNDFQKGDIAEGYSVSREKKESFPLTVTSAQKNPTAFYLCASSIAESGYTFGSGTRLTVV.

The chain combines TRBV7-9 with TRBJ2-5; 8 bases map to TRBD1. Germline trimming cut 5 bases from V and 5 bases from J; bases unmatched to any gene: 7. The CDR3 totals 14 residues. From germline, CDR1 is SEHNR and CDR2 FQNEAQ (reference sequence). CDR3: CASSVGQGRETQYF. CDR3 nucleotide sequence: TGTGCCAGCAGCGTCGGACAGGGCCGGGAGACCCAGTACTTC.

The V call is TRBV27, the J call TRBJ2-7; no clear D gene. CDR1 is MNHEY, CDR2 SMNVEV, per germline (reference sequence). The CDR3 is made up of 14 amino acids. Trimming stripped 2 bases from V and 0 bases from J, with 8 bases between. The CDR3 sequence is CASSLRGFSYEQYF. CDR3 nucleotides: TGTGCCAGCAGTTTACGAGGTTTCTCCTACGAGCAGTACTTC.

Here the CDR3 reads CAWETGGPYEQYF. CDR3 nucleotides: TGTGCCTGGGAGACAGGGGGGCCCTACGAGCAGTACTTC. The chain recombines TRBV30 with TRBJ2-7, with TRBD1 identical over 9 bases. Germline trimming cut 5 bases from V and 2 bases from J; bases unmatched to any gene: 4. The germline V gene encodes CDR1 GTSNPN and CDR2 SVGIG (reference sequence). CDR3 length: 13 residues. The full variable domain, completed using reference TRBV30 and TRBJ2-7, is SQTIHQWPATLVQPVGSPLSLECTVEGTSNPNLYWYRQAAGRGLQLLFYSVGIGQISSEVPQNLSASRPQDRQFILSSKKLLLSDSGFYLCAWETGGPYEQYFGPGTRLTVT.

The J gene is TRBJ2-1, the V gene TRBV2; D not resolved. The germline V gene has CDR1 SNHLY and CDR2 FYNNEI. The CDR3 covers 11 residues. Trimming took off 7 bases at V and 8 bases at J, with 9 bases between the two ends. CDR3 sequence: CASTREYEQFF. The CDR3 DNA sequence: TGTGCCAGCACTAGAGAGTATGAGCAGTTCTTC.

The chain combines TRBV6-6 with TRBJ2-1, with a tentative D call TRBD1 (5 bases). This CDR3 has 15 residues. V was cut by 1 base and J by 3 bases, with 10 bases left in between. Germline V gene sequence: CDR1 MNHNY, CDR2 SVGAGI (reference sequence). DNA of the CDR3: TGTGCCAGCAGTTACTGGCAGGGAATCTACAATGAGCAGTTCTTC. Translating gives CASSYWQGIYNEQFF.

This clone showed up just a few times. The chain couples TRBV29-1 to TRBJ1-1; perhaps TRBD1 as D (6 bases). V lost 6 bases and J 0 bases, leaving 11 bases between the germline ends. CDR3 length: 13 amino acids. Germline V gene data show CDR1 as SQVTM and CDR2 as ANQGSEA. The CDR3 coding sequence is TGCAGCGTGCTTGGACAGCTGAACACTGAAGCTTTCTTT. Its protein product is CSVLGQLNTEAFF.

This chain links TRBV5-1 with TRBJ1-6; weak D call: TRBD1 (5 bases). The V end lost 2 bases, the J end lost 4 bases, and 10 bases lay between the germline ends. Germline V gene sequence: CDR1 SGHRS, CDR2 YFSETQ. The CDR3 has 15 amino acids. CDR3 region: CASSFGQGYNSPLHF. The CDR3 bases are TGCGCCAGCAGCTTTGGGCAGGGTTATAATTCACCCCTCCACTTT.

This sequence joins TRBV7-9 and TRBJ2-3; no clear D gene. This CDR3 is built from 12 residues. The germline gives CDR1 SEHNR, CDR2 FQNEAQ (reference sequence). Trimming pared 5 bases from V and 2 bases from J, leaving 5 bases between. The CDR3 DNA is TGTGCCAGCAGCCCGTTCACAGATACGCAGTATTTT. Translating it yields CASSPFTDTQYF.

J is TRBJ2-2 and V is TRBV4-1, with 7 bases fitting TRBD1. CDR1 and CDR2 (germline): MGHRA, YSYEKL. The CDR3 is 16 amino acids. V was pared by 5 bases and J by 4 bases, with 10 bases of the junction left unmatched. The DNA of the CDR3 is TGCGCCAGCAGCAAAGGGCGGACAGGATTCACCGGGGAGCTGTTTTTT. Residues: CASSKGRTGFTGELFF.

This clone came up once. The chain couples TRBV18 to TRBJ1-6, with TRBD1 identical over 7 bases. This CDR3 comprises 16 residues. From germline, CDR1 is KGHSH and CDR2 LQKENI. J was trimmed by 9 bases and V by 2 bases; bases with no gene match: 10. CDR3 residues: CASSPSSGTDGSPLHF. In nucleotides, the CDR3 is TGTGCCAGCTCACCATCCTCCGGGACAGATGGTTCACCCCTCCACTTT.

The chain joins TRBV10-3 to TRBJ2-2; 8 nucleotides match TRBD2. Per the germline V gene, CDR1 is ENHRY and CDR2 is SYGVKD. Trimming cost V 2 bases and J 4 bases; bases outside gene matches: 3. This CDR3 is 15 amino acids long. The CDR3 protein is CAISEPGGATGELFF. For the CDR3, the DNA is TGTGCCATCAGTGAGCCCGGGGGGGCCACCGGGGAGCTGTTTTTT.

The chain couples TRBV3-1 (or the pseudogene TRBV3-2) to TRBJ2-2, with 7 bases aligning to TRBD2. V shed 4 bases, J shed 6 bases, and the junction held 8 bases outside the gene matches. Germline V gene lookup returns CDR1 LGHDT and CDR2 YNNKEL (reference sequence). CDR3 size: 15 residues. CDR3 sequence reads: CASSLTGRGSGELFF. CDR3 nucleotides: TGTGCCAGCAGCCTAACGGGGAGGGGATCCGGGGAGCTGTTTTTT.

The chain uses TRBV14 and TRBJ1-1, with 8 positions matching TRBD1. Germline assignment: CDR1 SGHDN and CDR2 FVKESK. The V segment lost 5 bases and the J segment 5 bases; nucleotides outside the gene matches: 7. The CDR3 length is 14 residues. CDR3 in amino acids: CASSTLTGVTEAFF. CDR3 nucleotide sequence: TGTGCCAGCAGCACCTTGACAGGGGTAACTGAAGCTTTCTTT.

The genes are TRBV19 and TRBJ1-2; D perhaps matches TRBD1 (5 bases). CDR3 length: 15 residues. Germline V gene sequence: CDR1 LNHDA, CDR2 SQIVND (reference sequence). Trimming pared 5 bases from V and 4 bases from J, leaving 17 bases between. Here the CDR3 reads CASSSDSAGFYGYTF. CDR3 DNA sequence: TGTGCCAGTAGTTCCGACAGCGCCGGCTTCTATGGCTACACCTTC.

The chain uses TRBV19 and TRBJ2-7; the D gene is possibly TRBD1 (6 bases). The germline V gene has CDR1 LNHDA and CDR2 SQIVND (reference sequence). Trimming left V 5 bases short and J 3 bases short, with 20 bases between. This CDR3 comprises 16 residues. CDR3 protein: CASSPRGSLRSYEQYF. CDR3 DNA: TGTGCCAGTAGTCCGAGGGGGTCTCTGAGAAGCTACGAGCAGTACTTC.

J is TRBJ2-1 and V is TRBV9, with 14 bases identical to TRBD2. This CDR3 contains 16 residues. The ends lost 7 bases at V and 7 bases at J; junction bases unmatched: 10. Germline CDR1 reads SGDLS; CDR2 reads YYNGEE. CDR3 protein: CASSGSTSGGVNEQFF. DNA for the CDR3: TGTGCCAGCTCGGGATCGACTAGCGGGGGGGTAAATGAGCAGTTCTTC.

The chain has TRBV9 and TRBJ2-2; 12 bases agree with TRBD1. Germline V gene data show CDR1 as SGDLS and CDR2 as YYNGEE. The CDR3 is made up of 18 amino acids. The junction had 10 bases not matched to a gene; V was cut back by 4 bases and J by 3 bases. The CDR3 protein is CASSLGLGQGADTGELFF. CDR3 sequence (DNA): TGTGCCAGCAGCCTAGGTTTGGGACAGGGGGCCGACACCGGGGAGCTGTTTTTT.

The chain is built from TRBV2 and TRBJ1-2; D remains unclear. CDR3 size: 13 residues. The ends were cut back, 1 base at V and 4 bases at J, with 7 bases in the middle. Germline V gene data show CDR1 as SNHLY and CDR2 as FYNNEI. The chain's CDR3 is CASSEGQRYGYTF. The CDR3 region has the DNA TGTGCCAGCAGTGAAGGGCAGCGCTATGGCTACACCTTC.

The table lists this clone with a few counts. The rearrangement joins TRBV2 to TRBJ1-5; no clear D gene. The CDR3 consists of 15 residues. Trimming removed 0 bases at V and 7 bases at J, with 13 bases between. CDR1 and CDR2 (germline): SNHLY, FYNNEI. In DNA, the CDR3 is TGTGCCAGCAGTGAAGCGCAAGGAGGGAACCAGCCCCAGCATTTT. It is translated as CASSEAQGGNQPQHF.

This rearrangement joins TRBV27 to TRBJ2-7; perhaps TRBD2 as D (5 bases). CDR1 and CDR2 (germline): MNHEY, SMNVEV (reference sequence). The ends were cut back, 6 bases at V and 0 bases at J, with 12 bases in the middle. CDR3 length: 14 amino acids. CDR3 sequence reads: CASRDSYHSYEQYF. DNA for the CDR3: TGTGCCAGCAGGGACTCTTACCACTCCTACGAGCAGTACTTC.

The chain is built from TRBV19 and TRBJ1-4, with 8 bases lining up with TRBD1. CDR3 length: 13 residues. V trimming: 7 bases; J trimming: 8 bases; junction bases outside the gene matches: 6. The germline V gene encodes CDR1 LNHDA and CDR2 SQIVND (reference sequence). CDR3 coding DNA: TGTGCCAGTACCCAGGGGGCACGAGAAAAACTGTTTTTT. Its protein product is CASTQGAREKLFF. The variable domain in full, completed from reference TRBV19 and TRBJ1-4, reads DGGITQSPKYLFRKEGQNVTLSCEQNLNHDAMYWYRQDPGQGLRLIYYSQIVNDFQKGDIAEGYSVSREKKESFPLTVTSAQKNPTAFYLCASTQGAREKLFFGSGTQLSVL.

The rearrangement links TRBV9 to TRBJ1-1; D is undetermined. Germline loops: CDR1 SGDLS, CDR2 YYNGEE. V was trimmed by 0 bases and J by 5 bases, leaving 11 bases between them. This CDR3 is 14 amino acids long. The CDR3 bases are TGTGCCAGCAGCGTAGGTTGGCGGGGTACTGAAGCTTTCTTT. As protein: CASSVGWRGTEAFF.

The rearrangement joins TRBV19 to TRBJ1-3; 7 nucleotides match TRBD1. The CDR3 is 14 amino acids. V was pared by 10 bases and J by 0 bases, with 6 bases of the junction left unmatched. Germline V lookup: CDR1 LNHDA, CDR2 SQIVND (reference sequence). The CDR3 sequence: CATSTGLSGNTIYF. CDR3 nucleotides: TGTGCCACTTCGACAGGGCTCTCTGGAAACACCATATATTTT.

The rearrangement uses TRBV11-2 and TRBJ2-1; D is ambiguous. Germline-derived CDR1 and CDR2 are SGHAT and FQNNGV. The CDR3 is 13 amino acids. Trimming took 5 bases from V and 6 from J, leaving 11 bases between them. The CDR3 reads CASSLRPGNEQFF. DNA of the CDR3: TGTGCCAGCAGCCTCCGTCCAGGCAATGAGCAGTTCTTC. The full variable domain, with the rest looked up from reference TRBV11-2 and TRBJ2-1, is EAGVAQSPRYKIIEKRQSVAFWCNPISGHATLYWYQQILGQGPKLLIQFQNNGVVDDSQLPKDRFSAERLKGVDSTLKIQPAKLEDSAVYLCASSLRPGNEQFFGPGTRLTVL.

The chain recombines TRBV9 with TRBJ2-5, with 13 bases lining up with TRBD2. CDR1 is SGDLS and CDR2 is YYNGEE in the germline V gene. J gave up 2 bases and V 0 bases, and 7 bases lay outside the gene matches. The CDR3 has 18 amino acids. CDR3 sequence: CASSVGTSGGAPQETQYF. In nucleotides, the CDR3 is TGTGCCAGCAGCGTAGGCACTAGCGGGGGGGCCCCACAAGAGACCCAGTACTTC.

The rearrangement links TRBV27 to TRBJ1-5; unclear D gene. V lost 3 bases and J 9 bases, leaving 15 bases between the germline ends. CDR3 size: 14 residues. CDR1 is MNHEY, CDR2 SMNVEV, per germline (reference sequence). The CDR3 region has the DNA TGTGCCAGCAGTTTTTGGGCCGGTGCAGGGCCCCAGCATTTT. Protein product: CASSFWAGAGPQHF.